The clone carrying this T cell receptor (beta chain) was recorded many times. The data are from a study of T cell repertoires in cytomegalovirus infection. One entry per CDR3 protein, called by TCRdb with MiXCR from the reads. The sample records 450,000 to 550,000 distinct CDR3 sequences, approximately 17% being singletons. Germline-derived CDR1 and CDR2 are SGHTA and FQGTGA. This CDR3 is 15 amino acids long. The ends were cut back, 2 bases at V and 5 bases at J, with 13 bases in the middle. This chain connects TRBV7-3 to TRBJ2-1; D might be TRBD1 or TRBD2, each matching 5 bases. The sequence was collected from a human donor in good health (CMV status not recorded). Some clones in this sample may be carry-over from other donors' samples. The specimen was CD8+ T cells from PBMCs. The CDR3 DNA reads as TGTGCCAGCAGCTTAGTAGGGGACGCTAACAATGAGCAGTTCTTC. Translating it yields CASSLVGDANNEQFF.